The subject of this entry is one TCR beta chain. The clone's antigen remains unknown. No base-level quality is on record; no much larger clone is a single base apart. This entry comes from a study of T cell responses to AZD1222 COVID-19 vaccine (dated by TCRdb to about 2021). Study-wide context: A total of under 250 trial participants underwent TCR sequencing, of whom 207 had received two doses of AZD1222 and about 25 had received two doses of the MenACWY control vaccine. Trial participants were enrolled by age into 18-55, 56-69 and 70-plus year subgroups, with around 150, 28 and 57 TCR-sequenced participants respectively.

The CDR3 regions of human TCRbeta chains were analyzed by immunosequencing. In the source study's methods: TCRs in the repertoires were compared against a reference library of SARS-CoV-2-specific TCRs that had been generated with the MIRA antigen-specificity platform. Breadth was defined as the fraction of unique TCRs that were SARS-CoV-2-associated. Depth was defined as the fraction of total T cells that were SARS-CoV-2-associated. Using the MIRA data, each spike-specific TCR was assigned both to the spike region to which the TCR was reactive and to a CD4 or CD8 class. Log10-transformed breadth and depth values were compared by one-way ANOVA with Sidak's multiple comparisons tests. Held by TCRdb, this immuneACCESS table contains in-frame sequences only and omits some clones. Under half of the omission traces to an unresolved V gene where checked; the cause of the rest is unknown. V, J and clone size were drawn from that table, and D and trimming were deduced from the DNA. This sample lists approximately 140,000 clones; about 92% were detected once. Clones ranked in the top ten supply about 3.3% of the sample.

Sample time point, as interpreted from the label and publication: about 28 days (+/-7) after the second vaccine dose. AZD1222 recipients whose second dose came at about 4 weeks and those whose second dose came at about 12 weeks were combined into one group, since spike-specific TCR depth and breadth did not differ between the two schedules. The vaccinee samples were drawn from two UK trials, COV001 and COV002, one of which was a single-blind randomized controlled phase 2/3 trial testing AZD1222 (ChAdOx1 nCoV-19) in healthy adults. For TCRbeta chain sequencing, PBMC samples from trial participants were taken at day 0 and at day 28 after the second dose. Overall study outcomes, separate from this receptor: The 56-69-year group was small, and its depth increase did not reach significance, likely because of low power. Participants were mostly white British and included more females than males, and it was suggested by the authors that clonal diversity may have been underestimated. After two AZD1222 doses, spike-specific TCR breadth and depth were significantly higher than at day 0 and than in MenACWY recipients. CD4 TCRs associated with the vaccine covered the entire spike protein, and the dominant responses were in regions 160-218 and 743-854. Conclusions about previously exposed vaccinees are limited because only six or seven AZD1222 recipients were SARS-CoV-2 seropositive at baseline. Nearly half of unique spike-specific TCRs reportedly recognized epitopes outside regions mutated in the B.1.351 and B.1.1.7 variants. Because no day 14 peak-response samples were available, the repertoires could be characterized only after the peak T cell response.

Per the germline V gene, MNHNS is the CDR1 and SASEGT is the CDR2. V and J lose 2 bases and 7 bases, and a span of 9 bases separates them. Inclusive of the bounding cysteine and phenylalanine, the CDR3 is 14 residues long. This entry keeps only the CDR3 DNA: 42 bases, framed from base 1. This sample comprised peripheral blood, obtained 28 days after the second AZD1222 dose. The V and J genes are TRBV6-1 and TRBJ1-6, with the identity of the D gene unclear. The TCR sequence derives from an adult who received the AZD1222 COVID-19 vaccine. The CDR3 protein: CASSERVGNSPLHF. The bases are TGTGCCAGCAGTGAAAGGGTCGGGAATTCACCCCTCCACTTT.